This T cell receptor (beta chain) was recovered during a study of early T cells in non-severe SARS-CoV-2 infection. Turning to the study itself: Unpaired chains resulted from sequencing bulk RNA of unsorted whole blood.

Individually, cDNA molecules had unique molecular identifiers attached to them. One entry per CDR3 protein, called by TCRdb with MiXCR from the 5' RACE reads. The sample gives about 64,000 distinct CDR3 sequences, 20% to 25% of which show up once; more than 15% is in the top ten. General study results and limits: The VDJdb matching leaned toward anti-spike CD8 responses and overlooked private and CD4 specificities.

Germline CDR1 is SGHRS and CDR2 is YFSETQ. CDR3 length: 15 amino acids. V was pared by 3 bases and J by 3 bases, with 4 bases of the junction left unmatched. Points on this clonotype: As yet, its antigen is unknown.

The clonotype originates from an adult who was a healthcare worker with PCR-confirmed SARS-CoV-2 infection or an uninfected control (not recorded which). The sample was whole blood, taken at baseline. J is TRBJ1-5 and V is TRBV5-1, with 9 bases identical to TRBD1. CDR3 coding DNA: TGCGCCAGCAGCTCGACAGGGGGGAACAATCAGCCCCAGCATTTT. This gives the protein CASSSTGGNNQPQHF.